The 22 T cell receptor beta chains reported below all come from one sample, sequenced in a study of tumor-infiltrating lymphocytes in localized non-small cell lung cancer. The protocol was immunoSEQ multiplex PCR, while the TCRdb copy is restricted to in-frame clones and leaves out a portion. The sample has some 13,000 clones; 60% to 80% are singletons. Sample: uninvolved lung tissue not adjacent to the tumor. The origin of the receptors is a human donor with non-small cell lung cancer.

This chain uses TRBV7-9 with TRBJ2-1; 10 bases are shared with TRBD2. Germline CDR1 SEHNR, CDR2 FQNEAQ (reference sequence). Losses at the gene ends were 5 bases for V and 7 bases for J; bases not matched to a gene: 8. The CDR3 is 15 amino acids. CDR3 sequence reads: CASSTSGGAWNEQFF. The CDR3 bases are TGTGCCAGCAGCACAAGCGGGGGGGCGTGGAATGAGCAGTTCTTC.

The chain has TRBV30 and TRBJ1-6; 7 positions match TRBD1. The germline gives CDR1 GTSNPN, CDR2 SVGIG (reference sequence). V lost 5 bases and J lost 2; bases outside the gene matches: 3. The CDR3 is 14 amino acids. The CDR3 DNA follows: TGTGCCTGGGACAGGGCCCCCTATAATTCACCCCTCCACTTT. Protein: CAWDRAPYNSPLHF.

The CDR3 DNA reads TGCGCCAGCAGCTTGGAACTGACAGGGGTCCCGGTGGCTAATGAAAAACTGTTTTTT. Encoded protein: CASSLELTGVPVANEKLFF. The chain recombines TRBV5-1 with TRBJ1-4; the match to TRBD1 covers 8 bases. J lost 3 bases, V lost 0 bases, and 13 bases had no gene match. The CDR3 spans 19 residues. Germline CDR1 is SGHRS and CDR2 is YFSETQ.

The CDR3 region has the DNA TGCGCCAGCAGCCAAGGGTTCGGGGACGGGAGCTCCTACAATGAGCAGTTCTTC. Its protein is CASSQGFGDGSSYNEQFF. The rearrangement joins TRBV4-1 to TRBJ2-1; D possibly corresponds to TRBD2 (6 bases). The CDR3 spans 18 residues. Trimming removed 1 base from V and 0 bases from J, with 16 bases in between. Germline V gives CDR1 MGHRA, CDR2 YSYEKL.

The gene calls are TRBV4-1 and TRBJ2-7, with D maybe TRBD1 (6 bases). Looked up from germline, CDR1 is MGHRA and CDR2 is YSYEKL. Deletions cut 4 bases from V and 0 bases from J, with 13 bases between. CDR3 length: 15 amino acids. This CDR3 is CASSRSTGSSYEQYF. CDR3 DNA: TGCGCCAGCAGCCGATCCACAGGGAGCTCCTACGAGCAGTACTTC.

This chain links TRBV5-1 with TRBJ2-3; TRBD1 aligns across 9 bases. The CDR3 totals 16 residues. Trimming removed 5 bases from V and 1 base from J; junction bases left unmatched: 8. CDR1 and CDR2 (germline): SGHRS, YFSETQ. The CDR3 DNA reads as TGCGCCAGCAGTTCAACAGGGGGCGCAGGCACAGATACGCAGTATTTT. Translating gives CASSSTGGAGTDTQYF.

This chain connects TRBV28 to TRBJ2-7; 8 bases are shared with TRBD1. V shed 6 bases and J 4 bases; nucleotides not matched to a gene: 8. CDR3 length equals 14 residues. Looked up from germline, CDR1 is MDHEN and CDR2 is SYDVKM. The CDR3 DNA sequence: TGTGCCAGCAGATCACAGGGGGTTTGGTACGAGCAGTACTTC. Its translation is CASRSQGVWYEQYF.

The count of this clone is one. The gene calls are TRBV14 and TRBJ1-5; D is uncertain. With 1 base removed from V and 8 bases from J, the gap between germline ends came to 12 bases. Germline V gene data show CDR1 as SGHDN and CDR2 as FVKESK. The CDR3 extends over 14 amino acids. CDR3 residues: CASSQGGSGEPQHF. DNA of the CDR3: TGTGCCAGCAGCCAAGGGGGTTCCGGTGAGCCCCAGCATTTT.

This chain connects TRBV12-5 to TRBJ1-1; 8 nucleotides agree with TRBD1. CDR1 and CDR2 from the germline V gene are LGHNT and FRNRAP. The J segment lost 5 bases and the V segment lost 2 bases, leaving 10 bases of the junction unmatched. The CDR3 consists of 16 residues. The CDR3 coding sequence is TGTGCTAGTGGTTTGATACAGACAGGGGCATCAACTGAAGCTTTCTTT. Translating it yields CASGLIQTGASTEAFF.

This chain connects TRBV6-5 to TRBJ2-5, with D unclear. The germline V gene encodes CDR1 MNHEY and CDR2 SVGAGI. The CDR3 totals 12 residues. Trimming shortened V by 5 bases and J by 4 bases, and 8 bases separated the two germline ends. CDR3 DNA sequence: TGTGCCAGCAGTCAGACACGAGAGACCCAGTACTTC. Protein: CASSQTRETQYF.

CDR3 nucleotides: TGTGCCAGCAGCATTGACAGGGGGCAAGGACCCGGGGAGCTGTTTTTT. Its protein is CASSIDRGQGPGELFF. J is TRBJ2-2 and V is TRBV5-8, with 10 bases fitting TRBD1. Germline loops: CDR1 SGHTS, CDR2 YDEGEE. Trimming at V came to 4 bases and at J to 6 bases, leaving 9 bases not matched to a gene. This CDR3 is 16 amino acids long. The full variable domain, with the rest looked up from reference TRBV5-8 and TRBJ2-2, is EAGVTQSPTHLIKTRGQQATLRCSPISGHTSVYWYQQALGLGLQFLLWYDEGEERNRGNFPPRFSGRQFPNYSSELNVNALELEDSALYLCASSIDRGQGPGELFFGEGSRLTVL.

This chain joins TRBV7-6 and TRBJ1-1, with D tentatively TRBD1 (5 bases). V lost 5 bases and J lost 1, with 8 bases in between. Per the germline V gene, CDR1 is SGHVS and CDR2 is FNYEAQ. This CDR3 contains 13 residues. The CDR3 loop is CASSAGGNTEAFF. The CDR3 DNA reads as TGTGCCAGCAGCGCCGGGGGGAACACTGAAGCTTTCTTT. The full variable domain, its missing parts supplied by reference TRBV7-6 and TRBJ1-1, is GAGVSQSPRYKVTKRGQDVALRCDPISGHVSLYWYRQALGQGPEFLTYFNYEAQQDKSGLPNDRFSAERPEGSISTLTIQRTEQRDSAMYRCASSAGGNTEAFFGQGTRLTVV.

This chain uses TRBV28 with TRBJ2-3; D not resolved. This CDR3 contains 14 residues. Germline V gene data show CDR1 as MDHEN and CDR2 as SYDVKM. Trimming left V 6 bases short and J 3 bases short, with 13 bases between. The CDR3 loop is CASSRMRETDTQYF. CDR3 nucleotide sequence: TGTGCCAGCAGCCGAATGCGAGAAACAGATACGCAGTATTTT. Based on the CDR3 plus reference TRBV28 and TRBJ2-3, the full variable domain is DVKVTQSSRYLVKRTGEKVFLECVQDMDHENMFWYRQDPGLGLRLIYFSYDVKMKEKGDIPEGYSVSREKKERFSLILESASTNQTSMYLCASSRMRETDTQYFGPGTRLTVL.

This chain links TRBV14 with TRBJ1-2; D unclear. Germline CDR1 and CDR2: SGHDN and FVKESK. CDR3 length: 11 residues. V dropped 2 bases and J dropped 8 bases, with 6 bases sitting between them. The CDR3, as DNA: TGTGCCAGCAGCCAACAAGGGGGCTACACCTTC. It is translated as CASSQQGGYTF.

The chain joins TRBV28 to TRBJ1-6; the match to TRBD1 covers 9 bases. This CDR3 is built from 18 residues. V lost 4 bases to trimming and J lost 3 bases; unmatched junction nucleotides: 10. Germline loops: CDR1 MDHEN, CDR2 SYDVKM. The CDR3 spells CASSSPSDRGFYNSPLHF. CDR3 DNA: TGTGCCAGCAGTTCCCCGTCGGACAGGGGATTCTATAATTCACCCCTCCACTTT.

A single count supports this clone. J is TRBJ1-1 and V is TRBV2; possible D gene TRBD1, 6 bases. Germline CDR1 is SNHLY and CDR2 is FYNNEI. The CDR3 has 16 residues. The V and J ends lost 1 base and 1 base respectively, with 13 bases between them. The CDR3 loop is CASSEGGAIGNTEAFF. CDR3 coding DNA: TGTGCCAGCAGTGAAGGGGGGGCCATTGGGAACACTGAAGCTTTCTTT. Combining the CDR3 with reference TRBV2 and TRBJ1-1 gives the whole variable domain EPEVTQTPSHQVTQMGQEVILRCVPISNHLYFYWYRQILGQKVEFLVSFYNNEISEKSEIFDDQFSVERPDGSNFTLKIRSTKLEDSAMYFCASSEGGAIGNTEAFFGQGTRLTVV.

CDR3 sequence (DNA): TGTGCCAGCACCCCTCCGTCCGGGACACCTCTGGCTCGGTCCCAGTACTTC. Protein: CASTPPSGTPLARSQYF. The rearrangement uses TRBV28 and TRBJ2-5, with D perhaps TRBD1 (6 bases). Germline loops: CDR1 MDHEN, CDR2 SYDVKM. V lost 7 bases, J lost 9 bases, and 30 bases lay in between. The CDR3 runs to 17 residues.

The chain couples TRBV29-1 to TRBJ2-1; 13 bases are shared with TRBD2. CDR1 is SQVTM, CDR2 ANQGSEA, per germline. Germline trimming cut 6 bases from V and 10 bases from J; bases unmatched to any gene: 6. The CDR3 contains 13 residues. The CDR3 region has the DNA TGCAGCGTGAGGACTAGCGGGAGAGGGGAGCAGTTCTTC. It is translated as CSVRTSGRGEQFF.

This chain joins TRBV11-2 and TRBJ2-7; TRBD2 agrees at 9 bases. V trimming: 3 bases; J trimming: 6 bases; junction bases outside the gene matches: 6. Per germline, CDR1 SGHAT and CDR2 FQNNGV. The CDR3 has 14 amino acids. The CDR3 region is CASSLGNSGSEQYF. The CDR3 DNA reads as TGTGCCAGCAGCTTGGGAAATAGCGGGAGCGAGCAGTACTTC.

The gene calls are TRBV19 and TRBJ1-1, with TRBD1 matching over 9 bases. Germline-derived CDR1 and CDR2 are LNHDA and SQIVND (reference sequence). This CDR3 contains 14 residues. Trimming took 8 bases from V and 2 from J; bases not matched to a gene: 6. Here the CDR3 DNA reads TGTGCCAGTGGGACGGACAGGGGAAACACTGAAGCTTTCTTT. This encodes CASGTDRGNTEAFF.

The chain links TRBV5-1 to TRBJ2-5; 8 bases are a match to TRBD1. J gave up 5 bases and V 2 bases, and 8 bases lay outside the gene matches. Germline CDR1 reads SGHRS; CDR2 reads YFSETQ. The CDR3 runs to 15 residues. The CDR3 coding sequence is TGCGCCAGCAGCTTAGACAGGGGAGTGGAGGAGACCCAGTACTTC. Translated, it gives CASSLDRGVEETQYF.

This chain uses TRBV2 with TRBJ2-5; 8 bases fit TRBD1. Germline V gene sequence: CDR1 SNHLY, CDR2 FYNNEI. The ends lost 5 bases at V and 5 bases at J; junction bases unmatched: 4. This CDR3 is built from 13 residues. DNA of the CDR3: TGTGCCAGCAGTCCAGGGGGCTTGGAGACCCAGTACTTC. Encoded protein: CASSPGGLETQYF.